This T cell receptor beta chain is drawn from a study of shared clonotypes between healthy human individuals. Replicate PCRs from sorted subsets contained approximately 220 ng DNA, which is roughly 30,000 T cell genomes. TCRdb's table, derived via immunoSEQ multiplex PCR, lists solely in-frame clones and lacks some. The table has about a million clones, approximately 76% seen once. Germline V lookup: CDR1 ENHRY, CDR2 SYGVKD. V lost 0 bases to trimming and J lost 6 bases; unmatched junction nucleotides: 9. CDR3 length equals 18 residues. This TCR derives from a man between 18 and 29 years old in good health. The gene calls are TRBV10-3 and TRBJ2-5; TRBD2 matches 14 bases. Sequencing used memory CD4+ T cells sorted from blood. As for subset: CD45RA-negative fraction. The CDR3, as DNA: TGTGCCATCAGTGAGTCACAGGGACTAGCGGGAGTTACCAAGACCCAGTACTTC. This translates into CAISESQGLAGVTKTQYF.